This is a list of T cell receptor beta chains from one sample in a study of blood T cell repertoires in COVID-19. Profiling relied on immunoSEQ multiplex PCR, and the TCRdb table lists in-frame clones only, not all of them. This sample has around 430,000 clones, with approximately 89% found just once. The sequenced material came from peripheral blood. These receptors originate from a woman aged 45 to 65 with COVID-19, enrolled during active disease. Both conserved end residues are part of each CDR3. Each record gives: J gene, clone size, D gene, V gene, CDR3 protein, CDR3 DNA. A D gene is named only where the DNA matches it firmly. The size of a clone is reported for some rows only, either as once, few or many, or as a class for expanded clones.

J: TRBJ1-1; size: NA; D: NA; V: TRBV5-1; CDR3: CASRGNTEAFF; DNA: TGCGCCAGCAGGGGCAACACTGAAGCTTTCTTT
J: TRBJ1-2; size: NA; D: TRBD1; V: TRBV5-8; CDR3: CASSLDRDGYTF; DNA: TGTGCCAGCAGCCTGGACAGGGATGGCTACACCTTC
J: TRBJ2-5; size: NA; D: TRBD2; V: TRBV29-1; CDR3: CSVSGGGAGETQYF; DNA: TGCAGCGTTTCAGGCGGGGGGGCCGGGGAGACCCAGTACTTC
J: TRBJ1-2; size: NA; D: NA; V: TRBV7-9; CDR3: CASSFGHASSYTF; DNA: TGTGCCAGCAGCTTCGGACACGCCAGTTCCTACACCTTC
J: TRBJ2-3; size: once; D: TRBD2; V: TRBV6-2/TRBV6-3; CDR3: CAGSDLAGHTDTQYF; DNA: TGTGCCGGCAGCGATCTAGCGGGACACACAGATACGCAGTATTTT
J: TRBJ1-5; size: few; D: NA; V: TRBV6-6; CDR3: CASSYSWRENQPQHF; DNA: TGTGCCAGCAGTTACTCGTGGAGGGAAAATCAGCCCCAGCATTTT
J: TRBJ1-2; size: NA; D: NA; V: TRBV30; CDR3: CAWSVQWGLNYGYTF; DNA: TGTGCCTGGAGTGTACAGTGGGGACTGAACTATGGCTACACCTTC
J: TRBJ1-1; size: NA; D: NA; V: TRBV5-1; CDR3: CASSHTQSADTEAFF; DNA: TGCGCCAGCAGCCACACCCAGAGCGCGGACACTGAAGCTTTCTTT
J: TRBJ2-7; size: NA; D: NA; V: TRBV5-1; CDR3: CASSLGQGLNEQYF; DNA: TGCGCCAGCAGCTTGGGGCAGGGGCTAAACGAGCAGTACTTC
J: TRBJ1-6; size: NA; D: NA; V: TRBV6-5; CDR3: CASSRDLRSSPLHF; DNA: TGTGCCAGCAGCCGGGATTTGAGGAGTTCACCCCTCCACTTT
J: TRBJ1-1; size: NA; D: NA; V: TRBV15; CDR3: CATSTSGGEAFF; DNA: TGTGCCACCAGCACTTCGGGGGGTGAAGCTTTCTTT
J: TRBJ2-5; size: NA; D: NA; V: TRBV5-1; CDR3: CASSLVGSLEETQYF; DNA: TGCGCCAGCAGCTTGGTCGGCAGCCTAGAAGAGACCCAGTACTTC
J: TRBJ2-7; size: NA; D: NA; V: TRBV10-2; CDR3: CASSESGSYEQYF; DNA: TGCGCCAGCAGTGAGTCGGGGAGCTACGAGCAGTACTTC
J: TRBJ2-5; size: NA; D: TRBD2; V: TRBV15; CDR3: CATRSGGAGETQYF; DNA: TGTGCCACCAGAAGCGGGGGAGCGGGAGAGACCCAGTACTTC
J: TRBJ2-2; size: NA; D: NA; V: TRBV12-3/TRBV12-4; CDR3: CASTITGELFF; DNA: TGTGCCAGCACCATTACCGGGGAGCTGTTTTTT
J: TRBJ1-5; size: NA; D: TRBD1; V: TRBV19; CDR3: CASTPQGGSNQPQHF; DNA: TGTGCCAGTACCCCACAGGGGGGTAGCAATCAGCCCCAGCATTTT
J: TRBJ2-2; size: NA; D: TRBD1; V: TRBV7-3; CDR3: CASSLQGAGELFF; DNA: TGTGCCAGCAGCCTTCAGGGGGCCGGGGAGCTGTTTTTT
J: TRBJ2-3; size: NA; D: NA; V: TRBV11-2; CDR3: CASSQVYRLTDTQYF; DNA: TGTGCCAGCAGCCAAGTGTACAGGCTCACAGATACGCAGTATTTT
J: TRBJ1-2; size: NA; D: NA; V: TRBV12-3/TRBV12-4; CDR3: CASFSGGSEGYTF; DNA: TGTGCCAGCTTCTCGGGGGGTTCGGAAGGCTACACCTTC
J: TRBJ1-5; size: few; D: NA; V: TRBV10-3; CDR3: CAGPSNQPQHF; DNA: TGTGCGGGGCCCAGCAATCAGCCCCAGCATTTT
J: TRBJ2-1; size: NA; D: NA; V: TRBV7-2; CDR3: CASSLQVANEQFF; DNA: TGTGCCAGCAGCTTACAAGTAGCGAATGAGCAGTTCTTC
J: TRBJ1-5; size: many; D: NA; V: TRBV28; CDR3: CASRGNQPQHF; DNA: TGTGCCAGCCGCGGGAATCAGCCCCAGCATTTT
J: TRBJ1-1; size: NA; D: NA; V: TRBV2; CDR3: CASSEDSGGAFF; DNA: TGTGCCAGCAGTGAGGACTCGGGTGGGGCTTTCTTT
J: TRBJ2-7; size: NA; D: TRBD1; V: TRBV27; CDR3: CASSSGQGPYEQYF; DNA: TGTGCCAGCAGTTCCGGACAGGGGCCCTACGAGCAGTACTTC
J: TRBJ2-7; size: NA; D: NA; V: TRBV11-2; CDR3: CASSLDGGQAYEQYF; DNA: TGTGCCAGCAGCTTAGATGGGGGACAAGCCTACGAGCAGTACTTC
J: TRBJ1-4; size: NA; D: TRBD1; V: TRBV5-4; CDR3: CASSLLGGDEKLFF; DNA: TGTGCCAGCAGCTTGCTAGGGGGCGATGAAAAACTGTTTTTT
J: TRBJ1-5; size: few; D: NA; V: TRBV19; CDR3: CASILGSGSRNQPQHF; DNA: TGTGCCAGTATCCTGGGCTCAGGCAGCCGTAATCAGCCCCAGCATTTT
J: TRBJ1-6; size: NA; D: TRBD1; V: TRBV18; CDR3: CASSTDRGNSPLHF; DNA: TGTGCCAGCTCAACGGACAGGGGAAATTCACCCCTCCACTTT
J: TRBJ2-1; size: once; D: NA; V: TRBV24-1; CDR3: CATSPAGGEQFF; DNA: TGTGCCACCAGCCCCGCCGGGGGTGAGCAGTTCTTC
J: TRBJ1-2; size: NA; D: NA; V: TRBV3-1/TRBV3-2; CDR3: CASSSTRTEGYTF; DNA: TGTGCCAGCAGCTCTACCCGGACTGAGGGCTACACCTTC
J: TRBJ1-1; size: NA; D: TRBD1; V: TRBV9; CDR3: CASSETGTANTEAFF; DNA: TGTGCCAGCAGCGAGACCGGGACAGCGAACACTGAAGCTTTCTTT
J: TRBJ1-1; size: NA; D: NA; V: TRBV7-2; CDR3: CASSLEPGRDTEAFF; DNA: TGTGCCAGCAGCTTAGAACCCGGCCGGGACACTGAAGCTTTCTTT
J: TRBJ1-2; size: NA; D: NA; V: TRBV4-1; CDR3: CASSRSGGALLYGYTF; DNA: TGCGCCAGCAGCCGTAGTGGAGGGGCGCTACTCTATGGCTACACCTTC
J: TRBJ2-7; size: once; D: TRBD1; V: TRBV19; CDR3: CASSTYGTGSYEQYF; DNA: TGTGCCAGTAGCACATATGGGACAGGGTCCTACGAGCAGTACTTC
J: TRBJ1-1; size: NA; D: NA; V: TRBV12-3/TRBV12-4; CDR3: CASSYGTEAFF; DNA: TGTGCCAGCAGTTACGGCACTGAAGCTTTCTTT
J: TRBJ1-1; size: NA; D: NA; V: TRBV13; CDR3: CASSLGRGQAFF; DNA: TGTGCCAGCAGCTTAGGACGAGGGCAAGCTTTCTTT
J: TRBJ1-4; size: once; D: NA; V: TRBV11-2; CDR3: CASGLMAEKLFF; DNA: TGTGCCAGCGGACTGATGGCTGAAAAACTGTTTTTT
J: TRBJ2-2; size: NA; D: NA; V: TRBV30; CDR3: CAWSAHGGGELFF; DNA: TGTGCCTGGAGTGCACACGGCGGCGGGGAGCTGTTTTTT
J: TRBJ2-3; size: NA; D: TRBD2; V: TRBV30; CDR3: CAWIGLTSGGTDTQYF; DNA: TGTGCCTGGATAGGGCTTACTAGCGGCGGCACAGATACGCAGTATTTT
J: TRBJ1-5; size: NA; D: TRBD1; V: TRBV5-8; CDR3: CASSLDRGGNQPQHF; DNA: TGTGCCAGCAGCTTGGACAGGGGCGGCAATCAGCCCCAGCATTTT
J: TRBJ2-4; size: NA; D: TRBD2; V: TRBV7-2; CDR3: CASSPPGSGGNIQYF; DNA: TGTGCCAGCAGCCCCCCGGGTAGCGGGGGTAACATTCAGTACTTC
J: TRBJ1-2; size: few; D: TRBD1; V: TRBV13; CDR3: CASSLGSTGGLYGYTF; DNA: TGTGCCAGCAGCTTAGGTTCGACAGGGGGTCTGTATGGCTACACCTTC
J: TRBJ2-3; size: once; D: NA; V: TRBV5-1; CDR3: CASSPIPGVNTDTQYF; DNA: TGCGCCAGCAGCCCGATTCCGGGGGTCAACACAGATACGCAGTATTTT
J: TRBJ1-1; size: NA; D: NA; V: TRBV5-4; CDR3: CASSFGGPMNTEAFF; DNA: TGTGCCAGCAGCTTCGGGGGTCCGATGAACACTGAAGCTTTCTTT
J: TRBJ1-5; size: NA; D: NA; V: TRBV6-5; CDR3: CASSTRPTGNQPQHF; DNA: TGTGCCAGCAGTACTCGACCCACAGGGAATCAGCCCCAGCATTTT
J: TRBJ1-4; size: NA; D: NA; V: TRBV11-2; CDR3: CASSLDTVRGEKLFF; DNA: TGTGCCAGCAGCTTAGACACAGTGCGGGGGGAAAAACTGTTTTTT
J: TRBJ2-1; size: once; D: TRBD1; V: TRBV6-6; CDR3: CASSPRDRVKGAFGNEQFF; DNA: TGTGCCAGCAGTCCTAGGGACAGGGTAAAGGGAGCTTTTGGCAATGAGCAGTTCTTC
J: TRBJ1-6; size: NA; D: TRBD1; V: TRBV30; CDR3: CAWRPPDRDSPLHF; DNA: TGTGCCTGGAGACCTCCAGACAGGGATTCACCCCTCCACTTT
J: TRBJ1-1; size: NA; D: TRBD1; V: TRBV11-3; CDR3: CASSPGQGSRVGAFF; DNA: TGTGCCAGCAGCCCCGGACAGGGATCGAGGGTCGGGGCTTTCTTT